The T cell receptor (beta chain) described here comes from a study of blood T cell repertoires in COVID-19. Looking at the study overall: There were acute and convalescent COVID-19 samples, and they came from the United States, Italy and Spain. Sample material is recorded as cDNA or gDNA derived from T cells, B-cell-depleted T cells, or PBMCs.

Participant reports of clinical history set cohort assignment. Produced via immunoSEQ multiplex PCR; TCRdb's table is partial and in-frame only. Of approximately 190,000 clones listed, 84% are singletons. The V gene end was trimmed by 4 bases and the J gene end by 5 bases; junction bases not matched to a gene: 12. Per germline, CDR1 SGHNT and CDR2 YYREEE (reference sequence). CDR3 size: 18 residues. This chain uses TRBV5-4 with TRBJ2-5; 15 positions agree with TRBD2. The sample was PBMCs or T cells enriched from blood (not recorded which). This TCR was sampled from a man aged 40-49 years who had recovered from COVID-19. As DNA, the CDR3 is TGTGCCAGCAGCCCGGGCCCGGGACTAGCGGGGGGCTGGGAGACCCAGTACTTC. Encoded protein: CASSPGPGLAGGWETQYF. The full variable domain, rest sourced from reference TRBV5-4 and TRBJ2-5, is ETGVTQSPTHLIKTRGQQVTLRCSSQSGHNTVSWYQQALGQGPQFIFQYYREEENGRGNFPPRFSGLQFPNYSSELNVNALELDDSALYLCASSPGPGLAGGWETQYFGPGTRLLVL.